This T cell receptor (beta chain) was identified during a study of T cell responses to AZD1222 COVID-19 vaccine. Whole-study results and caveats: Across spike, vaccine-associated CD4 TCRs were found, dominant at 160-218 and 743-854.

Method: immunoSEQ multiplex PCR; TCRdb's copy keeps in-frame clones and lacks some. The sample records 150,000 to 200,000 clones, 85% to 95% being singletons. With regard to this clone: Its antigen is still unknown.

The CDR3 has 15 residues. V was shortened by 0 bases and J by 2 bases, with 11 bases between the two germline ends. Germline V gene lookup returns CDR1 SGHRS and CDR2 YFSETQ. Sequenced material: peripheral blood, taken on day 0 of AZD1222 vaccination. This receptor was identified in an adult in good health. The rearrangement joins TRBV5-1 to TRBJ1-2; possibly TRBD1 for D (6 bases). The DNA for the CDR3 is TGCGCCAGCAGCTTGGACCAGGGGCGGAACTATGGCTACACCTTC. Translated, it gives CASSLDQGRNYGYTF. Drawing the rest from reference TRBV5-1 and TRBJ1-2, the complete variable domain is KAGVTQTPRYLIKTRGQQVTLSCSPISGHRSVSWYQQTPGQGLQFLFEYFSETQRNKGNFPGRFSGRQFSNSRSEMNVSTLELGDSALYLCASSLDQGRNYGYTFGSGTRLTVV.